The 26 T cell receptor beta chains below all came from one sample that was sequenced in a study of T cell clonality in common variable immunodeficiency. Their antigens are not known. The protocol was immunoSEQ multiplex PCR, while the TCRdb copy is restricted to in-frame clones and leaves out a portion. The repertoire consists of roughly 34,000 clones, none detected only once. General study points: In common variable immunodeficiency, TCR beta chains reportedly carried fewer deletions and N-nucleotide insertions.

The sequenced sample consisted of peripheral blood mononuclear cells. These receptors came from a human donor with common variable immunodeficiency.

This clone came up a few times. The CDR3 is cut off 3 residues early in the read; its end comes from the germline J gene. The chain employs TRBV7-2 and TRBJ1-2; 11 nucleotides line up with TRBD1. The ends lost 9 bases at V and 5 bases at J; junction bases unmatched: 8. Germline V gives CDR1 SGHTA, CDR2 FQGNSA. The CDR3 loop spans 14 amino acids. The covered CDR3 bases are TGTGCCAGTAGGACAGGGGGCGCCCGGTATGGC. The encoded protein is CASRTGGARYG. The CDR3 as a whole reads CASRTGGARYGYTF.

Comments on this clone: Coverage ceases 3 residues before the CDR3 finishes, and the germline J gene fills in the end. The rearrangement joins TRBV6-2 or TRBV6-3 to TRBJ2-1; D is possibly TRBD2 (7 bases). The CDR3 totals 15 residues. The V and J ends lost 6 bases and 7 bases respectively, with 19 bases between them. CDR1 is MNHEY, CDR2 SVGEGT, per germline. CDR3 amino acids: CASRSGTGGVNEQFF. Incomplete CDR3 DNA: TGTGCCAGCAGATCCGGGACGGGGGGCGTTAATGAG.

This clone has at least ten counts. The read gets to within 3 residues of the CDR3 end, and the germline J gene fills in the rest. This chain joins TRBV6-2 or TRBV6-3 and TRBJ2-3; 9 nucleotides align to TRBD2. The CDR3 has 14 amino acids. Germline CDR1 and CDR2: MNHEY and SVGEGT. The J segment lost 2 bases and the V segment lost 6 bases, leaving 3 bases of the junction unmatched. CDR3 in amino acids: CASRAGGYTDTQYF. Incomplete CDR3 DNA: TGTGCCAGCAGGGCGGGAGGGTACACAGATACG.

This clone was recorded a few times. Sequencing ends 3 residues short of the CDR3 end; the germline J gene provides the rest. V and J are TRBV30 and TRBJ1-5; 8 bases are shared with TRBD1. The CDR3 has 15 residues. Looked up from germline, CDR1 is GTSNPN and CDR2 is SVGIG (reference sequence). V shed 2 bases and J 8 bases; nucleotides not matched to a gene: 11. CDR3 bases read: TGTGCCTGGAGTAAGGGGACAGGTAGGAATAAGCCC. Amino acid sequence: CAWSKGTGRNKP. The full CDR3 protein is CAWSKGTGRNKPQHF.

This clone has at least ten counts. Coverage ceases 3 residues before the CDR3 finishes, and the germline J gene fills in the end. The rearrangement uses TRBV6-1 and TRBJ2-2, with D perhaps TRBD2 (5 bases). Germline values: CDR1 MNHNS, CDR2 SASEGT. V lost 0 bases and J 2 bases, leaving 13 bases between the germline ends. This CDR3 is built from 17 residues. Partial CDR3 DNA: TGTGCCAGCAGTGAAGCGCTTCAAGCGGCTAACACCGGGGAG. This encodes CASSEALQAANTGE. The full-length CDR3 reads as CASSEALQAANTGELFF.

This clone is medium-sized in the sample. The chain's CDR3 is CSARGSTGTGSVIQYF. The sequenced part of the CDR3 DNA is TGCAGTGCTAGGGGGTCTACCGGGACAGGGAGTGTCATT. The chain carries TRBV20-1 and TRBJ2-4, with 9 positions matching TRBD1. The CDR3 extends 3 residues past the end of the read, so its final part is completed from the germline J gene. The CDR3 has 16 amino acids. Germline loops: CDR1 DFQATT, CDR2 SNEGSKA (reference sequence). V trimming: 3 bases; J trimming: 9 bases; junction bases outside the gene matches: 15.

This clone was recorded many times. The read ends 3 residues before the CDR3 terminus; that terminus is restored from the germline J gene. Different DNA sequences within this sample yield the same CDR3. The gene calls are TRBV30 and TRBJ1-1; possibly TRBD1 for D (6 bases). The CDR3 is 12 residues long. The germline V gene encodes CDR1 GTSNPN and CDR2 SVGIG (reference sequence). Trimming pared 0 bases from V and 4 bases from J, leaving 6 bases between. The CDR3 region is CAWSVGGTEAFF. The DNA read from the CDR3 is TGTGCCTGGAGTGTAGGGGGCACTGAA.

The table lists this clone with a few counts. The CDR3 is cut off 3 residues early in the read; its end comes from the germline J gene. The V and J genes are TRBV19 and TRBJ2-7, with 9 bases aligning to TRBD2. Per germline, CDR1 LNHDA and CDR2 SQIVND (reference sequence). The ends lost 7 bases at V and 0 bases at J; junction bases unmatched: 7. The CDR3 totals 15 residues. The CDR3 loop is CASKKTSGSSYEQYF. The CDR3 bases that were read are TGTGCCAGTAAGAAGACTAGCGGTTCCTCCTACGAG.

Comment on this clone: From the germline J gene comes the end of the CDR3, since the read stops 3 residues before it. This sequence joins TRBV2 and TRBJ2-2; D possibly corresponds to TRBD1 (6 bases). The CDR3 is made up of 15 amino acids. V dropped 5 bases and J dropped 5 bases, with 15 bases sitting between them. Per the germline V gene, CDR1 is SNHLY and CDR2 is FYNNEI. CDR3 in amino acids: CASSKQGIGTGELFF. Partial CDR3 DNA: TGTGCCAGCAGTAAACAGGGAATCGGGACCGGGGAG.

Ten or more counts support this clone. Read sequence stops 3 residues before the CDR3 end, and the germline J gene provides the missing end. V gene TRBV6-2 or TRBV6-3 combines with J gene TRBJ1-5; tentative D call: TRBD1 (5 bases). V was trimmed by 4 bases and J by 5 bases, leaving 12 bases between them. Germline CDR1 is MNHEY and CDR2 is SVGEGT. The CDR3 covers 14 residues. The CDR3 loop reads CASSSLGPYQPQHF. CDR3 bases read: TGTGCCAGCAGTTCCCTGGGGCCGTATCAGCCC.

A few counts support this clone. The CDR3 end falls 3 residues outside the read, so it is completed with the germline J gene. The chain recombines TRBV7-2 with TRBJ1-4; the D gene is possibly TRBD1 (5 bases). CDR3 length: 14 amino acids. CDR1 and CDR2 from the germline V gene are SGHTA and FQGNSA. V was cut by 5 bases and J by 3 bases, with 10 bases left in between. Partial CDR3 DNA: TGTGCCAGCAGCCAGGGATCGGCTAATGAAAAA. Protein: CASSQGSANEK. The whole CDR3 sequence reads CASSQGSANEKLFF.

CDR3 protein: CASSHDRNSYNEQFF. CDR3 DNA, as far as it was read: TGCGCCAGCAGCCACGACAGGAACTCCTACAATGAG. The rearrangement joins TRBV5-1 to TRBJ2-1; D may be TRBD1 (6 bases). The read stops 3 residues short of the end of the CDR3; the missing end is completed from the germline J gene. CDR1 and CDR2 from the germline V gene are SGHRS and YFSETQ. This CDR3 has 15 residues. Trimming removed 4 bases at V and 0 bases at J, with 11 bases between.

This clone was found a few times. The CDR3 is cut off 3 residues early in the read; its end comes from the germline J gene. The genes are TRBV11-2 and TRBJ1-1; weak D call: TRBD1 (5 bases). V lost 3 bases and J lost 5, with 13 bases in between. Germline assignment: CDR1 SGHAT and CDR2 FQNNGV. This CDR3 spans 14 amino acids. The CDR3: CASSFGGWGTEAFF. The CDR3 DNA, read in part, is TGTGCCAGCAGCTTCGGGGGGTGGGGTACTGAA.

Many counts were recorded for this clone. Read data end 3 residues before the CDR3 end; the end is taken from the germline J gene. The chain links TRBV12-5 to TRBJ1-3; D call uncertain. The V end was cut by 5 bases, the J end by 2 bases, with 7 bases between. This CDR3 has 13 amino acids. Germline V gene data show CDR1 as LGHNT and CDR2 as FRNRAP. The CDR3 is CASGDGAGNTIYF. The part of the CDR3 DNA that was read is TGTGCTAGTGGTGACGGGGCTGGAAACACC.

This clone came up a few times. The missing CDR3 end, 3 residues past where the read stops, is filled in from the germline J gene. The chain joins TRBV5-1 to TRBJ2-7, with D hard to call. V was trimmed by 0 bases and J by 0 bases, leaving 13 bases between them. This CDR3 region has 16 residues. Per the germline V gene, CDR1 is SGHRS and CDR2 is YFSETQ. The CDR3 here is CASSLGWAGSSYEQYF. The part of the CDR3 DNA that was read is TGCGCCAGCAGCTTGGGTTGGGCAGGCAGCTCCTACGAG.

This clone appeared many times. Read coverage stops 3 residues before the CDR3 terminus; the germline J gene supplies the remainder. The chain employs TRBV11-2 and TRBJ2-6; D unclear. V shed 6 bases and J shed 0 bases, with 6 bases lying between them. This CDR3 is 14 amino acids long. In germline, CDR1 is SGHAT, CDR2 FQNNGV. The sequenced part of the CDR3 DNA is TGTGCCAGCAGAACAGTCTCTGGGGCCAACGTC. It codes for CASRTVSGANV. In full, the CDR3 is CASRTVSGANVLTF.

The sample holds many counts of this clone. The CDR3 extends 3 residues past the end of the read, so its final part is completed from the germline J gene. Other DNA sequences in this sample translate to the same CDR3. The chain is built from TRBV23-1 and TRBJ1-2; TRBD1 agrees at 9 bases. TRBV23-1 is treated as an ORF (open reading frame) with a function not yet certain. The junction had 13 bases not matched to a gene; V was cut back by 2 bases and J by 6 bases. CDR3 length: 17 amino acids. The CDR3 DNA, read in part, is TGCGCCAGCAGTCAACCTAACCCGTTGGACAGGGGAGATGGC. It yields the protein CASSQPNPLDRGDG. The full-length CDR3 reads as CASSQPNPLDRGDGYTF.

About this clone: Coverage ceases 3 residues before the CDR3 finishes, and the germline J gene fills in the end. V gene TRBV30 combines with J gene TRBJ1-3, with a weak D call TRBD1 (6 bases). The CDR3 totals 15 residues. V was clipped by 2 bases and J by 3 bases, with 14 bases between them. CDR1 and CDR2 from the germline V gene are GTSNPN and SVGIG (reference sequence). The part of the CDR3 DNA that was read is TGTGCCTGGAGTCCGGCGGGGGGCTTTGGAAACACC. Protein: CAWSPAGGFGNT. The entire CDR3 sequence reads CAWSPAGGFGNTIYF.

Ten or more counts support this clone. Coverage ceases 3 residues before the CDR3 finishes, and the germline J gene fills in the end. The chain carries TRBV9 and TRBJ1-1, with D perhaps matching TRBD1 (5 bases). The CDR3 is 13 residues long. Trimming left V 1 base short and J 1 base short, with 5 bases between. Germline-derived CDR1 and CDR2 are SGDLS and YYNGEE. The covered CDR3 bases are TGTGCCAGCAGCGTACAGGGGAACACTGAA. Protein product: CASSVQGNTE. The full CDR3 is CASSVQGNTEAFF.

The sample holds many counts of this clone. From the germline J gene comes the end of the CDR3, since the read stops 3 residues before it. The rearrangement uses TRBV7-2 and TRBJ1-2, with 7 bases identical to TRBD1. The ends lost 0 bases at V and 6 bases at J; junction bases unmatched: 13. The CDR3 is 17 amino acids. Per the germline V gene, CDR1 is SGHTA and CDR2 is FQGNSA. The covered CDR3 bases are TGTGCCAGCAGCTTAGCCCTTGCTCGGTCCAGGGGGGATGGC. Translating gives CASSLALARSRGDG. The CDR3 in full is CASSLALARSRGDGYTF.

This clone showed up many times. The read finishes 3 residues shy of the CDR3 end, and the germline J gene is used to complete it. The genes are TRBV11-3 and TRBJ2-1; D remains ambiguous. The ends were cut back, 2 bases at V and 8 bases at J, with 7 bases in the middle. Germline V gene lookup returns CDR1 SGHNT and CDR2 YENEEA. The CDR3 spans 12 residues. CDR3 bases read: TGTGCCAGCAGCTTACTCCCTTATGAG. Translation: CASSLLPYE. The complete CDR3 reads CASSLLPYEQFF.

By share of the sample, this clone is medium-sized. The sequenced fragment ends 3 residues before the CDR3 boundary, so the rest is inferred from the germline J gene. The chain links TRBV9 to TRBJ1-6; a weak D match, TRBD1 (6 bases). The germline V gene has CDR1 SGDLS and CDR2 YYNGEE. There are 17 residues in the CDR3. Trimming took 4 bases from V and 5 from J, leaving 19 bases between them. CDR3: CASSPRGGESDNSPLHF. Incomplete CDR3 DNA: TGTGCCAGCAGCCCGAGAGGGGGGGAAAGCGATAATTCACCC.

The CDR3 bases that were read are TGTGCCAGCAGCTTAGAGACTAGCGGGAGAAATGAG. Its translation: CASSLETSGRNE. The CDR3 in its entirety is CASSLETSGRNEQFF. The rearrangement links TRBV11-3 to TRBJ2-1; 12 nucleotides match TRBD2. The read comes to an end 3 residues before the CDR3 does, leaving the germline J gene to fill in the end. This CDR3 has 15 residues. Germline assignment: CDR1 SGHNT and CDR2 YENEEA. Unmatched junction bases numbered 1, after V lost 0 bases and J lost 7 bases.

This clone was seen more than once but under ten times. The CDR3 end lies 3 residues beyond the end of the read and is filled in from the germline J gene. J is TRBJ1-2 and V is TRBV20-1, with 9 bases aligning to TRBD1. CDR3 size: 18 residues. Germline CDR1 is DFQATT and CDR2 is SNEGSKA (reference sequence). The CDR3 bases that were read are TGCAGTGCTAGAGTAAAAGATCCGACAGGGGGAATATTCGTAGGC. Its translation: CSARVKDPTGGIFVG. The whole CDR3 region reads CSARVKDPTGGIFVGYTF.

This clone was seen ten or more times. The read is 3 residues too short to cover the CDR3 end, so that end is filled in from the germline J gene. This sequence joins TRBV12-3 or TRBV12-4 and TRBJ1-4; TRBD1 is a possible D gene (5 bases). CDR3 length: 12 amino acids. Between the trimmed V and J ends, which lost 7 bases and 5 bases, there was a span of 8 bases. Partial CDR3 DNA: TGTGCCAGCACTGAGGGGAATGAAAAA. Its translation is CASTEGNEK. The CDR3 as a whole reads CASTEGNEKLFF.

This clone was detected a few times. From the germline J gene comes the end of the CDR3, since the read stops 3 residues before it. The chain uses TRBV20-1 and TRBJ1-1, with D perhaps TRBD1 (5 bases). CDR1 DFQATT and CDR2 SNEGSKA come from the germline V gene (reference sequence). The CDR3 length is 11 residues. The CDR3 is CSASGGFGAFF. The sequenced part of the CDR3 DNA is TGCAGTGCCTCGGGGGGGTTTGGA.